The entry below gives a single T cell receptor (beta chain) sequence along with its context. Trimming left V 6 bases short and J 2 bases short, with 14 bases between. The CDR3 runs to 14 residues. Per germline, CDR1 MNHEY and CDR2 SVGAGI. The sample comes from a study of blood T cells in healthy people across ages. Primers used in a second PCR of about 7 to 12 cycles were a sample-barcoded 5' primer and a J-beta primer mix. Each CDR3 protein is one row after TCRdb ran MiXCR on the 5' RACE reads. The sample has about 1.8 million distinct CDR3 sequences, around half seen once. Sequenced material: blood. This sequence joins TRBV6-5 and TRBJ2-7; maybe TRBD2 (6 bases). The source of this sequence is a woman aged 40 to 49 in good health. The CDR3 nucleotides are TGTGCCAGCAGGTCGTTGGGACTGCCCTACGAGCAGTACTTC. Protein sequence: CASRSLGLPYEQYF.